The rows below give T cell receptor beta chains drawn from one sample of a study of shared clonotypes between healthy human individuals. Profiled with immunoSEQ multiplex PCR; TCRdb holds only in-frame clones, not every one. The table shows about half a million clones, with 60% to 85% occurring only once. Sequenced material: PBMCs. The receptors stem from a woman between 35 and 50 years old in good health. Some clones in this sample may be carry-over from other donors' samples. Both conserved end residues are part of each CDR3. D genes are given only for firm matches. Rows give clone size only sometimes, using once, few, many, or a class for an expanded clone.

J gene	D gene	V gene	clone size	CDR3 DNA	CDR3 protein
TRBJ2-7	TRBD2	TRBV7-2	once	TGTGCCAGCAGCTTAGTGTCGACTAGCGGGAGGGCCGTTAATCGCGAGCAGTACTTC	CASSLVSTSGRAVNREQYF
TRBJ2-5	TRBD2	TRBV5-1	NA	TGCGCCAGCAGGCGCGGGAGGGTGGGGGAGACCCAGTACTTC	CASRRGRVGETQYF
TRBJ2-7	NA	TRBV7-9	NA	TGTGCCAGCAGTTTTCCCCGGGCCAAAGGGGACGAGCAGTACTTC	CASSFPRAKGDEQYF
TRBJ2-1	TRBD2	TRBV9	NA	TGTGCCAGCAGCGTAGAGGCTAGCGGGAATATAATCTCCTCCTACAATGAGCAGTTCTTC	CASSVEASGNIISSYNEQFF
TRBJ2-6	NA	TRBV6-5	NA	TGTGCCAGCACCCCCGCCGGGGCCAACGTCCTGACTTTC	CASTPAGANVLTF
TRBJ2-7	TRBD1	TRBV5-4	NA	TGTGCCAGCACCTCCGGTGGAGGGACAGGGGCCTACGAGCAGTACTTC	CASTSGGGTGAYEQYF
TRBJ2-7	NA	TRBV9	NA	TGTGCCAGCAGCCCTACCCGGGGAGGAGGGTACCACGAGCAGTACTTC	CASSPTRGGGYHEQYF
TRBJ1-1	NA	TRBV5-1	NA	TGCGCCAGCAGCGTCCCCGGGGGCACTGAAGCTTTCTTT	CASSVPGGTEAFF
TRBJ1-5	NA	TRBV5-8	NA	TGTGCCAGCAACCCGACGGAGGGGTACAATCAGCCCCAGCATTTT	CASNPTEGYNQPQHF
TRBJ2-2	TRBD2	TRBV10-2	NA	TGCGCCAGCAGAGGGACTAGCGGACCCACCGGGGAGCTGTTTTTT	CASRGTSGPTGELFF
TRBJ2-7	TRBD1	TRBV7-2	NA	TGTGCCAGCAGCTTAGCTATGGACAGGGGCAACGAGCAGTACTTC	CASSLAMDRGNEQYF
TRBJ2-1	NA	TRBV9	NA	TGTGCCAGCACCAGGACTCGCTGGGTTCGGAATGAGCAGTTCTTC	CASTRTRWVRNEQFF
TRBJ2-3	TRBD2	TRBV19	NA	TGTGCCAGTAGTACCCCGGGACTAGCGGGAGGTTCGGATACGCAGTATTTT	CASSTPGLAGGSDTQYF
TRBJ2-3	NA	TRBV29-1	NA	TGCAGCACAAAACCGGGGGCAGGCACAGATACGCAGTATTTT	CSTKPGAGTDTQYF
TRBJ2-7	TRBD1	TRBV27	NA	TGTGCCAGCAGTTTTCACAGGGGAGACGAGCAGTACTTC	CASSFHRGDEQYF
TRBJ2-7	TRBD1	TRBV28	NA	TGTGCCAGCAGTGGTTGGGACAGGGGCTACGAGCAGTACTTC	CASSGWDRGYEQYF
TRBJ1-3	NA	TRBV30	NA	TGTGCCTGGAGTGGGGTGGCAGACTCTGGAAACACCATATATTTT	CAWSGVADSGNTIYF
TRBJ2-7	NA	TRBV6-1	few	TGTGCCAGCACCCAAGTGGGAATGAGCGAGCAGTACTTC	CASTQVGMSEQYF
TRBJ1-1	NA	TRBV6-5	NA	TGTGCCAGCAGTTACCGGGGGCGCACGACTGGAGCTTTCTTT	CASSYRGRTTGAFF
TRBJ1-1	TRBD1	TRBV7-9	once	TGTGCCAGCAGCCCCGGGACAGGGGTGGGCACTGAAGCTTTCTTT	CASSPGTGVGTEAFF
TRBJ2-7	TRBD1	TRBV29-1	NA	TGCAGCGGCCTCAGGGGGCGCGAGCAGTACTTC	CSGLRGREQYF
TRBJ2-1	TRBD2	TRBV19	few	TGTGCCAGTAGTAGACTAGCGGGAGGGGTTCTGGATGAGCAGTTCTTC	CASSRLAGGVLDEQFF
TRBJ1-2	NA	TRBV10-3	NA	TGTGCCATCAGTGAGTCTGACAAATCTGGCTACACCTTC	CAISESDKSGYTF
TRBJ2-6	NA	TRBV6-4	few	TGTGCCAGCAGTGACACTTCTGGGGCCAACGTCCTGACTTTC	CASSDTSGANVLTF
TRBJ1-5	TRBD1	TRBV19	NA	TGTGCCACCGGGCCAGGGGGTAGCAATCAGCCCCAGCATTTT	CATGPGGSNQPQHF
TRBJ1-1	NA	TRBV7-2	NA	TGTGCCAGCAGCTTTGGAGGACTGAACACTGAAGCTTTCTTT	CASSFGGLNTEAFF
TRBJ1-5	NA	TRBV19	NA	TGTGCCAGTACCTTAACCGACGGACCCAATCAGCCCCAGCATTTT	CASTLTDGPNQPQHF
TRBJ2-1	NA	TRBV11-2	NA	TGTGCCAGCAGCTTAGATCGAGTGGCACCGCCGTTCTTC	CASSLDRVAPPFF
TRBJ2-7	NA	TRBV7-7	once	TGTGCCAGCAGCTTATCCGCGGAATACGAGCAGTACTTC	CASSLSAEYEQYF
TRBJ1-1	NA	TRBV5-1	NA	TGCGCCAGCAGCTCGTTAACACCACAGAACACTGAAGCTTTCTTT	CASSSLTPQNTEAFF
TRBJ2-7	NA	TRBV7-2	NA	TGTGCCAGCAGCCCTGGCCCTACCTACGAGCAGTACTTC	CASSPGPTYEQYF
TRBJ1-2	NA	TRBV28	NA	TGTGCCAGCAGTTCCCCAGGACAAGCAGCTAACTATGGCTACACCTTC	CASSSPGQAANYGYTF
TRBJ2-7	NA	TRBV21-1	NA	TGTGCCAGCAGCAACCCCCAGGACGAGCAGTACTTC	CASSNPQDEQYF
TRBJ2-7	NA	TRBV6-6	NA	TGTGCCTCTCAGGGGGGCCAAATCCTTTACGAGCAGTACTTC	CASQGGQILYEQYF
TRBJ1-4	TRBD1	TRBV27	NA	TGTGCCAGCAGTTTCGTCGGGACAGGGAATGAAAAACTGTTTTTT	CASSFVGTGNEKLFF
TRBJ2-7	TRBD2	TRBV2	NA	TGTGCCAGCAGTGAAAGGTGGCTAGCGGTGTACGAGCAGTACTTC	CASSERWLAVYEQYF
TRBJ2-7	NA	TRBV28	NA	TGTGCCAGCAGGCTCCGACGGGGCGAGCAGTACTTC	CASRLRRGEQYF
TRBJ2-1	TRBD2	TRBV14	NA	TGTGCCAGCAGCCAACCCCTTAGCGGGAGGGGGATTTACAATGAGCAGTTCTTC	CASSQPLSGRGIYNEQFF
TRBJ2-4	TRBD2	TRBV6-6	NA	TGTGCCAGCAGTCACAGACTAGCGGGGATCAAAAACATTCAGTACTTC	CASSHRLAGIKNIQYF
TRBJ2-1	TRBD1	TRBV30	NA	TGTGCCTGGAGTCCGACAGGGGCCTACAATGAGCAGTTCTTC	CAWSPTGAYNEQFF
TRBJ1-4	TRBD1	TRBV2	NA	TGTGCCAGCAGTGCTCTGGGACAGGGCAATGAAAAACTGTTTTTT	CASSALGQGNEKLFF
TRBJ2-2	TRBD2	TRBV4-1	few	TGCGCCAGCAGCCTTATTATTCCAAAGCGGGACGGCGGCACCGGGGAGCTGTTTTTT	CASSLIIPKRDGGTGELFF
TRBJ1-2	NA	TRBV6-5	many	TGTGCCAGCAGTCCGACCCGGGGGGACGGCTACACCTTC	CASSPTRGDGYTF
TRBJ2-3	NA	TRBV7-3	few	TGTGCCAGCAGCCGGATCGGGGGGCCCAAGAACACAGATACGCAGTATTTT	CASSRIGGPKNTDTQYF